A selection of T cell receptor beta chains follows, all from one sample in a study of shared clonotypes between healthy human individuals. The table came from immunoSEQ multiplex PCR; TCRdb's copy has only in-frame clones and leaves some out. The table shows just over 2,000,000 clones, with approximately 94% occurring only once. The sequenced sample consisted of naive CD8+ T cells sorted from blood. The receptors were gathered from a man aged 18 to 30 in good health. The CDR3 runs from the conserved cysteine through the conserved F or W. D genes are given only for firm matches.

j_call d_call v_call cdr3_aa cdr3_nt
TRBJ2-3 NA TRBV15 CATSRTGGNADTQYF TGTGCCACCAGCAGAACTGGAGGGAATGCAGATACGCAGTATTTT
TRBJ1-3 NA TRBV14 CASSQYHGGSGNTIYF TGTGCCAGCAGCCAATACCATGGCGGTTCTGGAAACACCATATATTTT
TRBJ2-7 NA TRBV7-6 CASSLGGETYEQYF TGTGCCAGCAGCTTAGGAGGGGAGACCTACGAGCAGTACTTC
TRBJ2-1 TRBD2 TRBV5-8 CASSSIPGLAINEQFF TGTGCCAGCAGCTCCATCCCGGGACTAGCGATCAATGAGCAGTTCTTC
TRBJ2-7 TRBD1 TRBV2 CASSEPGQADYEQYF TGTGCCAGCAGTGAACCGGGACAGGCCGATTACGAGCAGTACTTC
TRBJ1-6 NA TRBV27 CASSATTGYNSPLHF TGTGCCAGCAGTGCGACAACAGGGTATAATTCACCCCTCCACTTT
TRBJ2-2 TRBD1 TRBV5-4 CASSFLTGGLSGELFF TGTGCCAGCAGCTTCTTGACAGGGGGCTTAAGCGGGGAGCTGTTTTTT
TRBJ1-5 NA TRBV28 CASRPPRATDETQHF TGTGCCAGTCGCCCTCCCAGGGCCACGGATGAGACCCAGCATTTT
TRBJ2-7 NA TRBV7-2 CASSLDPTREQYF TGTGCCAGCAGCTTGGACCCAACTAGGGAGCAGTACTTC
TRBJ2-5 NA TRBV6-5 CASTTLGEETQYF TGTGCCAGCACCACTCTCGGGGAAGAGACCCAGTACTTC
TRBJ2-1 TRBD1 TRBV19 CASRDTGTGWNEQFF TGTGCCAGTAGGGATACCGGGACAGGGTGGAATGAGCAGTTCTTC
TRBJ2-1 NA TRBV5-4 CASSDLGGLNEQFF TGTGCCAGCAGCGACCTGGGGGGGCTGAATGAGCAGTTCTTC
TRBJ1-4 NA TRBV10-3 CAISVETNEKLFF TGTGCCATCAGTGTCGAGACTAATGAAAAACTGTTTTTT